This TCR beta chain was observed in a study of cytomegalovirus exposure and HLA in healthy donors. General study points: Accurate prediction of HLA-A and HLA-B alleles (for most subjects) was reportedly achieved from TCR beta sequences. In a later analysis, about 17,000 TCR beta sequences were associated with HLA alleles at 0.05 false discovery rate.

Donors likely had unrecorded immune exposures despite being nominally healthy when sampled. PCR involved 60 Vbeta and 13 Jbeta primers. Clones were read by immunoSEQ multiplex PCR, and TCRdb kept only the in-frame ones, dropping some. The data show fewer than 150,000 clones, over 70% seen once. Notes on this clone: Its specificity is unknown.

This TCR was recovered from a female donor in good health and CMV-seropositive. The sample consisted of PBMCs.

The DNA of the CDR3 is TGTGCCAGCAGCCCCGGACAGGGAAGGAACACTGAAGCTTTCTTT. Its protein is CASSPGQGRNTEAFF. The gene calls are TRBV2 and TRBJ1-1; TRBD1 matches at 8 bases. This CDR3 contains 15 residues. The V segment lost 6 bases and the J segment 1 base; nucleotides outside the gene matches: 7. The V gene's germline CDR1 is SNHLY and CDR2 FYNNEI.